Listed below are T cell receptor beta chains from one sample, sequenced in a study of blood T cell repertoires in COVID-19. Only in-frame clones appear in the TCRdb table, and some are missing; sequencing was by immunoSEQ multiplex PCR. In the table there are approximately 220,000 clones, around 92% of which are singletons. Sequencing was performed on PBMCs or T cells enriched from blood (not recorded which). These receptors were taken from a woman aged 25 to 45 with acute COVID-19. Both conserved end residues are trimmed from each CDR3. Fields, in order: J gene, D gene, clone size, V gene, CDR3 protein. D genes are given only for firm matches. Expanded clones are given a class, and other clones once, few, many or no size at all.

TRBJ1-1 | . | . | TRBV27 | ASSGSGKNTEAF
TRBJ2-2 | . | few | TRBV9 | ASSVGYGQSTGELF
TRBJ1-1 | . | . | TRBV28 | ASSHPHLTEAF
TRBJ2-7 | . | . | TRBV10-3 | ATRTGSREQY
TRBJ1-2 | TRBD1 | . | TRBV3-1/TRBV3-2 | ASSQGTGKDT
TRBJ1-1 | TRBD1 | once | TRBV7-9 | ASSLDRGRTEAF
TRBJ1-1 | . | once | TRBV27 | ASTRIPTDTEAF
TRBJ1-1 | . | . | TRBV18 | ASSPPAGALVEAF
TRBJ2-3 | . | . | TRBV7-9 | ASSLTGLTSLNTDTQY
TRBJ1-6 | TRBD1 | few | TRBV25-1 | ASSATGSISPLH
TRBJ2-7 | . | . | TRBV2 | ASRKEAVSYEQY
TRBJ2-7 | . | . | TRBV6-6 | ASSSQGFRGSYEQY
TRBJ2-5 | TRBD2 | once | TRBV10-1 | ASSGGGTQETQY
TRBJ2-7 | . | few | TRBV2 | ASRGRREQY
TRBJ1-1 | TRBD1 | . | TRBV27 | ASSSPTTGGRTEAF
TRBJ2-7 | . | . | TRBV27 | ASSPGPLSYEQY
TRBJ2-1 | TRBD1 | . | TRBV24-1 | ATSDPRDSHNEQF
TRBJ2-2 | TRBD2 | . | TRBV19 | ASSIGRASAVRSPPTGELF
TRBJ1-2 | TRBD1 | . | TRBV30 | AWSRGEGAGGYT
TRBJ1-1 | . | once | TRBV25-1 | ASSEPRRGGAF
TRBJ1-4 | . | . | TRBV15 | ATSRDLTGTNEKLF
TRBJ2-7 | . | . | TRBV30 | AWSRGAYEQY
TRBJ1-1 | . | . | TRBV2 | ASSDPSRQRMNTEAF
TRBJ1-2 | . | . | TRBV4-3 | ASSQVGGAPGYT
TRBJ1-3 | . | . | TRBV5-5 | ASSSAAISSGNTIY
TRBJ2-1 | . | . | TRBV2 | ASTGIPPGWKQF
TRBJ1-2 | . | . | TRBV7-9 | ASSGGFHGYT
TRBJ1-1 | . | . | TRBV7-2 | ASSLGPLNTEAF
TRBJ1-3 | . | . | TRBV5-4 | ASSLDGTSTIY
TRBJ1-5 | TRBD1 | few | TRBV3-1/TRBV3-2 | ASSRQGGQPQH
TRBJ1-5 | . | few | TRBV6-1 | ASSEGQDSNQPQH
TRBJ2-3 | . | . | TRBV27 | ASSPTGEADTQY
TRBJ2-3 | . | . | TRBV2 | ASSDELTDTQY
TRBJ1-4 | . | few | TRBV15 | ATSIEQGEINEKLF
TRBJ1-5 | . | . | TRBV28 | ASIGTTNQPQH
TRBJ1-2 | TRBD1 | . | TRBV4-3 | ASSQDPGQEVYGYT
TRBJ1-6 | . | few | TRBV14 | ASSQSGRGSPLH
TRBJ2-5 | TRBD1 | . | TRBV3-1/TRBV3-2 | ASSQAPQGQSTETQY
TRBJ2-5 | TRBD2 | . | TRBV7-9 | ASSARLAAKEETQY
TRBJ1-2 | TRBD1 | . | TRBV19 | ASTKGQLNYGYT
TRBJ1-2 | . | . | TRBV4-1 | ASSERGGDYGYT
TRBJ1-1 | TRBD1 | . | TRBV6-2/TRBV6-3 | ASSPPGQHTEAF
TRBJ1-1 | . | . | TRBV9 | ASSGHPWEATEAF
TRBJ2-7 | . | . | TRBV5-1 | ASSFVSSFYEQY